A single sample is the source of the 32 T cell receptor beta chains below, sequenced in a study of shared clonotypes between healthy human individuals. Clones were read by immunoSEQ multiplex PCR, and TCRdb kept only the in-frame ones, dropping some. The sample shows 550,000 to 650,000 clones, roughly 95% of them seen only once. Only CD45RO-negative cells positively selected for CCR7 counted as naive CD8 cells, so terminally differentiated effector memory CD45RA+ cells were excluded. What was sequenced was naive CD8+ T cells sorted from blood. These receptors all come from a woman aged 25-40 years in good health.

Notes on this clone: Other DNA sequences in this sample translate to the same CDR3. The J gene is TRBJ2-7, the V gene TRBV11-2; tentatively, D is TRBD1 (6 bases). Germline V CDR1 and CDR2: SGHAT, FQNNGV. Trimming removed 3 bases from V and 3 bases from J, with 6 bases in between. The CDR3 runs 12 residues. Written as DNA, the CDR3 is TGTGCCAGCAGCTTGGACAGCTACGAGCAGTACTTC. This encodes CASSLDSYEQYF.

This rearrangement joins TRBV5-4 to TRBJ2-3; D tentatively fits TRBD1 or TRBD2 (6 bases each). V shed 0 bases and J shed 6 bases, with 8 bases lying between them. CDR3 length equals 13 residues. Germline V gives CDR1 SGHNT, CDR2 YYREEE (reference sequence). This CDR3 reads CASSLGGADTQYF. DNA for the CDR3: TGTGCCAGCAGCTTGGGGGGGGCGGATACGCAGTATTTT. The variable domain in full, completed from reference TRBV5-4 and TRBJ2-3, reads ETGVTQSPTHLIKTRGQQVTLRCSSQSGHNTVSWYQQALGQGPQFIFQYYREEENGRGNFPPRFSGLQFPNYSSELNVNALELDDSALYLCASSLGGADTQYFGPGTRLTVL.

This chain joins TRBV5-4 and TRBJ1-5; 7 bases agree with TRBD1. After removal of 4 bases from V and 0 bases from J, the junction contained 19 bases not matched to a gene. Germline assignment: CDR1 SGHNT and CDR2 YYREEE (reference sequence). The CDR3 contains 20 residues. CDR3 region: CASSPLRGDSREYSNQPQHF. The CDR3 DNA follows: TGTGCCAGCAGCCCGCTCCGGGGGGACAGTAGGGAATATAGCAATCAGCCCCAGCATTTT.

The rearrangement uses TRBV5-6 and TRBJ2-1; D remains ambiguous. This CDR3 is built from 17 residues. V was pared by 0 bases and J by 0 bases, with 13 bases between. CDR1 and CDR2 from the germline V gene are SGHDT and YYEEEE. The CDR3 spells CASSLEAGLSSYNEQFF. CDR3 DNA: TGTGCCAGCAGCTTGGAGGCAGGCCTTAGCTCCTACAATGAGCAGTTCTTC.

The J gene is TRBJ2-7, the V gene TRBV27, with 11 positions matching TRBD2. V shed 4 bases and J 4 bases; nucleotides not matched to a gene: 9. The CDR3 is 16 residues long. Per germline, CDR1 MNHEY and CDR2 SMNVEV (reference sequence). In DNA, the CDR3 is TGTGCCAGCAGTTCCTTGGGACTAGCGGCTGAATACGAGCAGTACTTC. Translation: CASSSLGLAAEYEQYF.

This chain uses TRBV28 with TRBJ2-1, with D possibly TRBD2 on 7 matching bases. Trimming shortened V by 2 bases and J by 7 bases, and 9 bases separated the two germline ends. This CDR3 spans 13 amino acids. The V gene's germline CDR1 is MDHEN and CDR2 SYDVKM. CDR3 sequence reads: CASSLGGANEQFF. CDR3 sequence (DNA): TGTGCCAGCAGTTTAGGGGGGGCGAATGAGCAGTTCTTC.

The V and J genes are TRBV25-1 and TRBJ2-7; 12 bases map to TRBD2. CDR3 length: 14 amino acids. CDR1 is MGHDK and CDR2 is SYGVNS in the germline V gene. V lost 4 bases, J lost 11 bases, and 9 bases stayed unmatched. Here the CDR3 DNA reads TGTGCCAGCAGTGCTGGAGCTAGCGGGAGGGATAAGTACTTC. This translates into CASSAGASGRDKYF.

This chain links TRBV7-8 with TRBJ2-7; 7 bases match TRBD1. This CDR3 is 11 amino acids long. Germline V gene lookup returns CDR1 SGHVS and CDR2 FQNEAQ. The J segment lost 4 bases and the V segment lost 6 bases, leaving 0 bases of the junction unmatched. The CDR3 bases are TGTGCCAGCAGGGGACAGTACGAGCAGTACTTC. Its protein is CASRGQYEQYF.

This clone was recorded only once. The J gene is TRBJ1-2, the V gene TRBV4-1; D might be TRBD1 (6 bases). In germline, CDR1 is MGHRA, CDR2 YSYEKL. The V end was cut by 5 bases, the J end by 13 bases, with 20 bases between. This CDR3 has 13 residues. In nucleotides, the CDR3 is TGCGCCAGCAGCGGACAGAGTAGGTTCTTTCTCACCTTC. Protein sequence: CASSGQSRFFLTF.

This sequence joins TRBV29-1 and TRBJ2-1; 10 bases are a match to TRBD2. CDR1 and CDR2 from the germline V gene are SQVTM and ANQGSEA. Trimming took 2 bases from V and 4 from J; bases not matched to a gene: 8. The CDR3 is 16 amino acids. CDR3 nucleotides: TGCAGCGTTGAATCTCTAGCGGGAGTTAGGTACAATGAGCAGTTCTTC. Its translation: CSVESLAGVRYNEQFF.

In regard to this clone: Different DNA sequences within this sample yield the same CDR3. The chain has TRBV19 and TRBJ2-7; possibly TRBD2 for D (6 bases). Looked up from germline, CDR1 is LNHDA and CDR2 is SQIVND (reference sequence). The CDR3 consists of 13 residues. The V end lost 5 bases, the J end lost 0 bases, and 8 bases lay between the germline ends. The DNA of the CDR3 is TGTGCCAGTAGTTCCGGGAGCTCCTACGAGCAGTACTTC. It yields the protein CASSSGSSYEQYF.

V is TRBV5-4 and J is TRBJ1-2, with D possibly TRBD1 on 6 matching bases. The CDR3 runs to 17 residues. Trimming cost V 2 bases and J 4 bases, with 21 bases left between them. Germline-derived CDR1 and CDR2 are SGHNT and YYREEE (reference sequence). The CDR3 DNA reads TGTGCCAGCAGCTTAGTCGGGATACCGGGACACCTCTATGGCTACACCTTC. Translation: CASSLVGIPGHLYGYTF.

The chain's CDR3 is CASSAPGDTEAFF. DNA for the CDR3: TGTGCCAGCAGCGCTCCCGGGGATACTGAAGCTTTCTTT. This chain links TRBV7-9 with TRBJ1-1; D is ambiguous. V lost 5 bases and J 5 bases, leaving 12 bases between the germline ends. CDR1 and CDR2 (germline): SEHNR, FQNEAQ (reference sequence). This CDR3 comprises 13 residues.

The chain is built from TRBV4-1 and TRBJ2-1, with unresolved D. CDR3 length: 15 residues. Germline values: CDR1 MGHRA, CDR2 YSYEKL. The ends were cut back, 1 base at V and 4 bases at J, with 11 bases in the middle. The CDR3 region is CASSQGTASYNEQFF. CDR3 sequence (DNA): TGCGCCAGCAGCCAAGGGACGGCTTCATACAATGAGCAGTTCTTC.

This rearrangement joins TRBV25-1 to TRBJ2-5, with 7 bases aligning to TRBD2. From germline, CDR1 is MGHDK and CDR2 SYGVNS. This CDR3 is built from 14 residues. V dropped 1 base and J dropped 5; count of bases not matched to a gene: 4. The DNA for the CDR3 is TGTGCCAGCAGTGAATGGGGAGGGGACGAGACCCAGTACTTC. Amino acid sequence: CASSEWGGDETQYF. Filled out from reference TRBV25-1 and TRBJ2-5, the complete variable domain reads EADIYQTPRYLVIGTGKKITLECSQTMGHDKMYWYQQDPGMELHLIHYSYGVNSTEKGDLSSESTVSRIRTEHFPLTLESARPSHTSQYLCASSEWGGDETQYFGPGTRLLVL.

The rearrangement uses TRBV7-9 and TRBJ2-7; TRBD1 is a possible D gene (7 bases). The CDR3 contains 15 residues. The germline CDR1 and CDR2 sequences are SEHNR and FQNEAQ (reference sequence). The V end was cut by 7 bases, the J end by 5 bases, with 21 bases between. The CDR3 loop is CASNPRGELTDEQYF. The CDR3 nucleotides are TGTGCCAGCAACCCCAGGGGGGAACTAACGGACGAGCAGTACTTC.

A single count supports this clone. The chain employs TRBV21-1 and TRBJ2-1; TRBD2 was called by the table and not checked on the DNA. TRBV21-1 is marked as a pseudogene. The CDR3 totals 13 residues. The CDR3 is CASSKPAGNEQFF. The CDR3 DNA sequence: TGTGCCAGCAGCAAACCCGCGGGCAATGAGCAGTTCTTC.

The V gene is TRBV11-2, the J gene TRBJ2-7; no reliable D call. This CDR3 has 15 amino acids. The germline CDR1 and CDR2 sequences are SGHAT and FQNNGV. Trimming stripped 0 bases from V and 2 bases from J, with 11 bases between. This CDR3 reads CASSLDRRLPYEQYF. The CDR3 DNA follows: TGTGCCAGCAGCTTAGATAGGCGGCTACCCTACGAGCAGTACTTC.

This chain links TRBV4-1 with TRBJ1-2; D is perhaps TRBD1 (6 bases). Germline loops: CDR1 MGHRA, CDR2 YSYEKL. The CDR3 length is 15 residues. Trimming shortened V by 0 bases and J by 4 bases, and 12 bases separated the two germline ends. Here the CDR3 DNA reads TGCGCCAGCAGCCAAGAGGACAGCACAATCTATGGCTACACCTTC. This translates into CASSQEDSTIYGYTF.

The V gene is TRBV28, the J gene TRBJ2-7, with 9 bases that match TRBD1. Germline CDR1 and CDR2: MDHEN and SYDVKM. This CDR3 spans 14 amino acids. Trimming at V came to 5 bases and at J to 5 bases, leaving 7 bases not matched to a gene. This CDR3 is CASSIDRGINEQYF. The CDR3 DNA reads TGTGCCAGCAGTATCGACAGGGGGATCAACGAGCAGTACTTC.

The chain carries TRBV27 and TRBJ1-1; the D is unclear. CDR3 length: 13 residues. The V end lost 4 bases, the J end lost 1 base, and 7 bases lay between the germline ends. The germline CDR1 and CDR2 sequences are MNHEY and SMNVEV (reference sequence). The CDR3 DNA reads TGTGCCAGCAGTTGGGGTCAGAACACTGAAGCTTTCTTT. Translation gives CASSWGQNTEAFF.

The gene calls are TRBV18 and TRBJ2-1, with 7 bases that match TRBD1. Germline V CDR1 and CDR2: KGHSH, LQKENI. Trimming cost V 0 bases and J 8 bases; bases outside gene matches: 4. This CDR3 has 14 residues. CDR3 region: CASSPPGQLDEQFF. The CDR3 DNA reads TGTGCCAGCTCACCACCGGGACAGTTAGATGAGCAGTTCTTC.

Remarks on this clone: Other DNA sequences of this sample code for an identical CDR3. The rearrangement links TRBV9 to TRBJ2-5, with D unclear. Germline V gives CDR1 SGDLS, CDR2 YYNGEE. Trimming removed 3 bases at V and 5 bases at J, with 8 bases between. This CDR3 has 12 residues. The CDR3 DNA follows: TGTGCCAGCAGCGCCCAGGAGGAGACCCAGTACTTC. It specifies CASSAQEETQYF.

The chain joins TRBV27 to TRBJ1-2, with TRBD1 matching over 8 bases. This CDR3 has 15 residues. With 5 bases clipped from V and 3 bases from J, the junction kept 8 bases outside the gene matches. CDR1 is MNHEY, CDR2 SMNVEV, per germline (reference sequence). The CDR3 protein is CASSPTGTGHYGYTF. DNA for the CDR3: TGTGCCAGCAGTCCGACCGGGACAGGACACTATGGCTACACCTTC.

This chain uses TRBV13 with TRBJ2-1; D gene uncertain. Trimming left V 6 bases short and J 7 bases short, with 4 bases between. Looked up from germline, CDR1 is PRHDT and CDR2 is FYEKMQ (reference sequence). The CDR3 is made up of 10 amino acids. As DNA, the CDR3 is TGTGCCAGCAGTTTGAATGAGCAGTTCTTC. Protein: CASSLNEQFF.

The chain links TRBV27 to TRBJ1-5; D might be TRBD1 (5 bases). The CDR3 is made up of 14 amino acids. Germline CDR1 and CDR2: MNHEY and SMNVEV (reference sequence). The ends were cut back, 4 bases at V and 12 bases at J, with 19 bases in the middle. The CDR3 region has the DNA TGTGCCAGCAGTTCTCTAGCCGGGACTATCGACCAGCATTTT. Its translation: CASSSLAGTIDQHF.

This chain links TRBV19 with TRBJ1-5; 12 bases agree with TRBD1. Germline loops: CDR1 LNHDA, CDR2 SQIVND (reference sequence). V was pared by 5 bases and J by 1 base, with 6 bases of the junction left unmatched. The CDR3 consists of 17 residues. The CDR3 DNA sequence: TGTGCCAGTAGTCCGGGACAGGGGGCATGGAGCAATCAGCCCCAGCATTTT. It specifies CASSPGQGAWSNQPQHF.

V usage is TRBV27 and J usage is TRBJ1-5; D is undetermined. Germline CDR1 is MNHEY and CDR2 is SMNVEV (reference sequence). This CDR3 is 14 amino acids long. The V end lost 0 bases, the J end lost 7 bases, and 10 bases lay between the germline ends. Here the CDR3 reads CASSLSWEGQPQHF. The CDR3 DNA reads TGTGCCAGCAGTTTATCGTGGGAGGGACAGCCCCAGCATTTT.

The V and J genes are TRBV19 and TRBJ2-3; 9 nucleotides match TRBD2. The CDR3 contains 14 residues. The V gene's germline CDR1 is LNHDA and CDR2 SQIVND (reference sequence). Germline trimming cut 6 bases from V and 4 bases from J; bases unmatched to any gene: 5. The CDR3 sequence is CASRVAGVPDTQYF. CDR3 bases: TGTGCCAGTAGAGTAGCGGGAGTCCCAGATACGCAGTATTTT.

The genes are TRBV18 and TRBJ1-1; 12 bases line up with TRBD1. Germline CDR1 is KGHSH and CDR2 is LQKENI. This CDR3 has 18 residues. Trimming took 3 bases from V and 7 from J; bases not matched to a gene: 15. CDR3 loop: CASSPSPGQGAGWDEAFF. CDR3 DNA sequence: TGTGCCAGCTCACCCTCCCCGGGACAGGGGGCAGGATGGGATGAAGCTTTCTTT.

The genes are TRBV28 and TRBJ2-5, with 8 nucleotides matching TRBD2. V shed 4 bases, J shed 3 bases, and the junction held 7 bases outside the gene matches. The CDR3 covers 15 residues. Germline V gene data show CDR1 as MDHEN and CDR2 as SYDVKM. The CDR3 here is CASSSSGRMKETQYF. CDR3 nucleotide sequence: TGTGCCAGCAGTTCTAGCGGGCGAATGAAAGAGACCCAGTACTTC.

The chain combines TRBV5-1 with TRBJ1-2; 7 positions match TRBD1. J lost 4 bases, V lost 0 bases, and 3 bases had no gene match. The CDR3 has 14 amino acids. Germline values: CDR1 SGHRS, CDR2 YFSETQ. The CDR3 DNA is TGCGCCAGCAGCTTGGGGCGACAGGGCTATGGCTACACCTTC. This encodes CASSLGRQGYGYTF.